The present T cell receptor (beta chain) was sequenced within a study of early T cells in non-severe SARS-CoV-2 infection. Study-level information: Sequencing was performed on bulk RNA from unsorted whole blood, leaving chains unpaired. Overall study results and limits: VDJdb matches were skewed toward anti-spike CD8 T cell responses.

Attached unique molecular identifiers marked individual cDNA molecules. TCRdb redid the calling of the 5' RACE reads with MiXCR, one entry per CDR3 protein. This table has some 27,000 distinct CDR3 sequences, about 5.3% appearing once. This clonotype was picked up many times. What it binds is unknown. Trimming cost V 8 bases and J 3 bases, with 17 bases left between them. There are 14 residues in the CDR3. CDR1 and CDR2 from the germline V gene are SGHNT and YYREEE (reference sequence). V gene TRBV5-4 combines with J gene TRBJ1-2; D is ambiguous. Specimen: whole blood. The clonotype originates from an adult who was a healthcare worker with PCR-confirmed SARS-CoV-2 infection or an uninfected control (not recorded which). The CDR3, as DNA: TGTGCCAGACTTTTGGGGAGGGAGGACTATGGCTACACCTTC. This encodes CARLLGREDYGYTF.